A single sample gave rise to the 30 T cell receptor beta chains below, sequenced in a study of CD8 T cells in Susac syndrome. RNA totalling about 0.45 to 1 ug underwent reverse transcription with random hexamers. TCRdb passed the immunoSEQ multiplex PCR reads through MiXCR, listing each CDR3 protein once. The repertoire holds about 290,000 distinct CDR3 sequences, roughly 85% seen once, with around 0.22% in the top ten. Specimen: CD8+ T cells from PBMCs. The receptors here all came from a human donor with multiple sclerosis.

The chain is built from TRBV7-9 and TRBJ1-1; D gene unclear. The germline CDR1 and CDR2 sequences are SEHNR and FQNEAQ (reference sequence). V lost 5 bases, J lost 0 bases, and 13 bases lay in between. This CDR3 region has 15 residues. CDR3 region: CASSPPAAMNTEAFF. The CDR3, as DNA: TGTGCCAGCAGCCCGCCGGCGGCGATGAACACTGAAGCTTTCTTT. Looking up the rest from reference TRBV7-9 and TRBJ1-1 gives the full variable domain: DTGVSQNPRHKITKRGQNVTFRCDPISEHNRLYWYRQTLGQGPEFLTYFQNEAQLEKSRLLSDRFSAERPKGSFSTLEIQRTEQGDSAMYLCASSPPAAMNTEAFFGQGTRLTVV.

The chain couples TRBV3-1 to TRBJ1-6; D gene ambiguous. Germline CDR1 and CDR2: LGHDT and YNNKEL (reference sequence). Trimming took off 7 bases at V and 6 bases at J, with 7 bases between the two ends. The CDR3 is 12 amino acids. In DNA, the CDR3 is TGTGCCAGCACGAGTAGTAATTCACCCCTCCACTTT. Translated, it gives CASTSSNSPLHF. The variable domain in full, with the rest retrieved from reference TRBV3-1 and TRBJ1-6, is DTAVSQTPKYLVTQMGNDKSIKCEQNLGHDTMYWYKQDSKKFLKIMFSYNNKELIINETVPNRFSPKSPDKAHLNLHINSLELGDSAVYFCASTSSNSPLHFGNGTRLTVT.

The CDR3 coding sequence is TGTGCCAGCAGTTTCGCGGGAGGCGGGGAGCAGTACTTC. This translates into CASSFAGGGEQYF. The chain has TRBV12-3 or TRBV12-4 and TRBJ2-7; TRBD2 aligns across 8 bases. Trimming at V came to 3 bases and at J to 7 bases, leaving 5 bases not matched to a gene. The CDR3 spans 13 residues.

Regarding this clonotype: A junction end diverges from the germline sequence, so it may reflect a read error. The V and J genes are TRBV6-5 and TRBJ2-1; 7 positions match TRBD2. Germline values: CDR1 MNHEY, CDR2 SVGAGI. This CDR3 contains 16 residues. The CDR3, as DNA: TGTGCCAGCAGTTACTCGAGGCTAGCGGAACACAATAAGCAGTTCTTC. Its translation is CASSYSRLAEHNKQFF.

The chain joins TRBV7-9 to TRBJ1-2; D uncertain. Germline assignment: CDR1 SEHNR and CDR2 FQNEAQ (reference sequence). The CDR3 is 13 amino acids. The V end was cut by 2 bases, the J end by 3 bases, with 7 bases between. The CDR3 loop reads CASSLSTYYGYTF. The CDR3 region has the DNA TGTGCCAGCAGCTTAAGCACTTACTATGGCTACACCTTC.

This clonotype was observed a few times. The gene calls are TRBV4-2 and TRBJ1-2, with a weak D call TRBD1 (5 bases). Germline V gene data show CDR1 as LGHNA and CDR2 as YNFKEQ. V lost 7 bases to trimming and J lost 6 bases, with 18 bases between them. The CDR3 is made up of 14 amino acids. This CDR3 is CASIGAGGTNGYTF. The DNA of the CDR3 is TGTGCCAGCATCGGGGCCGGGGGAACGAATGGCTACACCTTC.

The rearrangement joins TRBV20-1 to TRBJ2-3, with 7 bases identical to TRBD2. CDR3 size: 13 residues. V trimming: 1 base; J trimming: 4 bases; junction bases outside the gene matches: 2. CDR1 and CDR2 (germline): DFQATT, SNEGSKA (reference sequence). CDR3 in DNA: TGCAGTGCTAGAGGGGAGGGCCCAGATACGCAGTATTTT. Translation gives CSARGEGPDTQYF.

The V and J genes are TRBV15 and TRBJ2-2; no clear D. The CDR3 is 14 residues long. Per germline, CDR1 LNHNV and CDR2 YYDKDF (reference sequence). V was shortened by 3 bases and J by 0 bases, with 5 bases between the two germline ends. The CDR3 DNA is TGTGCCACCAGCAGGCGTTCGAACACCGGGGAGCTGTTTTTT. Its protein product is CATSRRSNTGELFF.

CDR3 DNA: TGTGCCAGTAGTATAGAGGGGCGACTGCCTTACAATGAGCAGTTCTTC. This encodes CASSIEGRLPYNEQFF. The chain couples TRBV19 to TRBJ2-1, with a weak D call TRBD1 (5 bases). The CDR3 contains 16 residues. Looked up from germline, CDR1 is LNHDA and CDR2 is SQIVND (reference sequence). V lost 0 bases to trimming and J lost 4 bases, with 13 bases between them.

This clonotype was recorded a few times. DNA of the CDR3: TGTGCCAGCAGCGCACAGGGACGCTACGAGCAGTACTTC. Encoded protein: CASSAQGRYEQYF. The V gene is TRBV7-9, the J gene TRBJ2-7; maybe TRBD1 (6 bases). Looked up from germline, CDR1 is SEHNR and CDR2 is FQNEAQ (reference sequence). This CDR3 has 13 residues. V was pared by 5 bases and J by 3 bases, with 11 bases between.

This clonotype has just a few counts. This chain uses TRBV27 with TRBJ2-7; TRBD2 agrees at 8 bases. This CDR3 region has 13 residues. Germline trimming cut 10 bases from V and 6 bases from J; bases unmatched to any gene: 11. Per germline, CDR1 MNHEY and CDR2 SMNVEV (reference sequence). The CDR3 here is CATGGGRGGEQYF. CDR3 sequence (DNA): TGTGCCACGGGGGGGGGCAGGGGTGGCGAGCAGTACTTC.

The rearrangement links TRBV23-1 to TRBJ2-1, with a weak D call TRBD1 (6 bases). TRBV23-1 qualifies as an ORF whose function is uncertain. The CDR3 has 15 amino acids. Trimming took 4 bases from V and 6 from J, leaving 16 bases between them. CDR3 protein: CASSRQVLGGNEQFF. The CDR3 DNA sequence: TGCGCCAGCAGTCGACAGGTCCTAGGAGGCAATGAGCAGTTCTTC.

The rearrangement joins TRBV7-9 to TRBJ2-2; D uncertain. Germline assignment: CDR1 SEHNR and CDR2 FQNEAQ (reference sequence). The CDR3 runs to 14 residues. The germline V and J ends were trimmed by 4 bases and 4 bases, with 10 bases remaining between them. In DNA, the CDR3 is TGTGCCAGCAGCTCCCAGTGGGGCACCGGGGAGCTGTTTTTT. It translates to CASSSQWGTGELFF.

The chain has TRBV27 and TRBJ2-7; TRBD1 matches at 8 bases. The germline gives CDR1 MNHEY, CDR2 SMNVEV (reference sequence). This CDR3 is 14 amino acids long. Germline trimming cut 0 bases from V and 9 bases from J; bases unmatched to any gene: 7. CDR3 coding DNA: TGTGCCAGCAGTTTATCCCAAACCGGGACAGGGCAGTACTTC. Encoded protein: CASSLSQTGTGQYF.

The V gene is TRBV12-3 or TRBV12-4, the J gene TRBJ2-5; D possibly corresponds to TRBD2 (6 bases). This CDR3 has 14 amino acids. Trimming left V 3 bases short and J 4 bases short, with 12 bases between. CDR3 coding DNA: TGTGCCAGCAGTTTTTTGACTAGGTCAGAGACCCAGTACTTC. Encoded protein: CASSFLTRSETQYF.

The J gene is TRBJ1-5, the V gene TRBV7-2, with a possible D match to TRBD1 (5 bases). The V gene's germline CDR1 is SGHTA and CDR2 FQGNSA. The CDR3 contains 14 residues. Trimming stripped 8 bases from V and 3 bases from J, with 14 bases between. This chain's CDR3 is CASGPGLVNQPQHF. The CDR3, as DNA: TGTGCCAGCGGTCCGGGACTTGTCAATCAGCCCCAGCATTTT.

The chain is built from TRBV2 and TRBJ2-1, with 10 bases matching TRBD2. The CDR3 is 16 residues long. CDR1 and CDR2 (germline): SNHLY, FYNNEI. The trim removed 7 bases at V and 5 bases at J, leaving 11 bases unmatched. The CDR3 region is CASTPLGLAGDNEQFF. Written as DNA, the CDR3 is TGTGCCAGCACCCCCTTAGGGCTAGCGGGGGACAATGAGCAGTTCTTC.

The rearrangement uses TRBV28 and TRBJ2-3; possibly TRBD2 for D (6 bases). V was clipped by 3 bases and J by 2 bases, with 18 bases between them. The CDR3 totals 17 residues. The germline V gene encodes CDR1 MDHEN and CDR2 SYDVKM. The CDR3 here is CASSFEPGGATTDTQYF. The CDR3 bases are TGTGCCAGCAGTTTTGAACCCGGAGGGGCGACCACAGATACGCAGTATTTT.

The CDR3 loop reads CATSTPGTGFYEQYF. The DNA for the CDR3 is TGTGCCACCAGCACTCCAGGGACAGGTTTTTACGAGCAGTACTTC. This chain connects TRBV15 to TRBJ2-7; 8 nucleotides align to TRBD1. This CDR3 contains 15 residues. Germline trimming cut 4 bases from V and 4 bases from J; bases unmatched to any gene: 9. Per the germline V gene, CDR1 is LNHNV and CDR2 is YYDKDF (reference sequence). Using reference TRBV15 and TRBJ2-7 for the parts outside the CDR3, the full variable domain is DAMVIQNPRYQVTQFGKPVTLSCSQTLNHNVMYWYQQKSSQAPKLLFHYYDKDFNNEADTPDNFQSRRPNTSFCFLDIRSPGLGDTAMYLCATSTPGTGFYEQYFGPGTRLTVT.

This chain connects TRBV19 to TRBJ2-1; the D is unclear. This CDR3 has 13 amino acids. The V and J ends lost 0 bases and 8 bases respectively, with 8 bases between them. The V gene's germline CDR1 is LNHDA and CDR2 SQIVND (reference sequence). The CDR3 sequence is CASSIESGDEQFF. As DNA, the CDR3 is TGTGCCAGTAGTATAGAATCAGGTGATGAGCAGTTCTTC.

This clonotype appeared a few times. This chain links TRBV4-1 with TRBJ1-1; no firm D call. CDR1 is MGHRA and CDR2 is YSYEKL in the germline V gene. The length of the CDR3 is 12 residues. V was trimmed by 3 bases and J by 5 bases, leaving 7 bases between them. In nucleotides, the CDR3 is TGCGCCAGCAGCCATCTTGGGACTGAAGCTTTCTTT. Residues: CASSHLGTEAFF.

The chain has TRBV18 and TRBJ2-1; TRBD2 might be the D (7 bases). Germline V gene lookup returns CDR1 KGHSH and CDR2 LQKENI. The CDR3 totals 18 residues. Trimming shortened V by 3 bases and J by 0 bases, and 18 bases separated the two germline ends. Here the CDR3 DNA reads TGTGCCAGCTCACCTCCTGGGGGGGCCGGGAGCTCCTACAATGAGCAGTTCTTC. Translating it yields CASSPPGGAGSSYNEQFF.

The chain has TRBV6-2 or TRBV6-3 and TRBJ2-3, with 8 bases that match TRBD1. Germline CDR1 reads MNHEY; CDR2 reads SVGEGT. J gave up 1 base and V 7 bases, and 13 bases lay outside the gene matches. The CDR3 has 17 amino acids. CDR3 sequence reads: CASTALEPGQGTDTQYF. DNA for the CDR3: TGTGCCAGCACCGCCTTGGAGCCGGGACAGGGCACAGATACGCAGTATTTT.

Only one count was recorded for this clonotype. The V gene is TRBV7-8, the J gene TRBJ2-3; TRBD2 matches 11 bases. Germline assignment: CDR1 SGHVS and CDR2 FQNEAQ. V was clipped by 1 base and J by 5 bases; unmatched bases: 8. CDR3 length: 17 amino acids. The chain's CDR3 is CASSLGVPGLAVDTQYF. CDR3 DNA: TGTGCCAGCAGCTTAGGGGTACCGGGACTAGCGGTAGATACGCAGTATTTT.

The rearrangement uses TRBV9 and TRBJ2-3; tentatively, D is TRBD1 or TRBD2 (5 bases each). Trimming removed 4 bases from V and 11 bases from J, with 17 bases in between. Germline V CDR1 and CDR2: SGDLS, YYNGEE. The CDR3 length is 13 residues. The CDR3 is CASSPLLGTGQYF. CDR3 DNA sequence: TGTGCCAGCAGCCCTTTACTGGGGACGGGGCAGTATTTT. The full variable domain, its missing parts supplied by reference TRBV9 and TRBJ2-3, is DSGVTQTPKHLITATGQRVTLRCSPRSGDLSVYWYQQSLDQGLQFLIQYYNGEERAKGNILERFSAQQFPDLHSELNLSSLELGDSALYFCASSPLLGTGQYFGPGTRLTVL.

The genes are TRBV19 and TRBJ2-1; TRBD2 aligns across 7 bases. Germline CDR1 and CDR2: LNHDA and SQIVND (reference sequence). The CDR3 loop spans 13 amino acids. With V trimmed by 5 bases and J by 14 bases, 12 bases remained unmatched. This CDR3 is CASSFTTSNFKFF. In DNA, the CDR3 is TGTGCCAGTAGTTTTACGACTAGCAACTTCAAGTTCTTC.

The rearrangement uses TRBV30 and TRBJ2-7, with unresolved D. The CDR3 has 14 amino acids. V lost 2 bases to trimming and J lost 2 bases, with 13 bases between them. CDR1 and CDR2 from the germline V gene are GTSNPN and SVGIG (reference sequence). Here the CDR3 DNA reads TGTGCCTGGAGTAGGGCAAGCGTCGCCTACGAGCAGTACTTC. Its protein product is CAWSRASVAYEQYF.

The chain carries TRBV20-1 and TRBJ1-5, with 11 bases matching TRBD1. CDR1 DFQATT and CDR2 SNEGSKA come from the germline V gene (reference sequence). After removal of 6 bases from V and 4 bases from J, the junction contained 17 bases not matched to a gene. CDR3 length: 18 residues. The DNA for the CDR3 is TGCAGTGCCACGACCGGGACAGGGGGGGATACAGGGAATCAGCCCCAGCATTTT. Its translation is CSATTGTGGDTGNQPQHF.

J is TRBJ1-1 and V is TRBV29-1, with a tentative D call TRBD1 (5 bases). V gave up 4 bases and J gave up 4 bases, with 13 bases separating them. CDR3 length equals 13 residues. Germline V CDR1 and CDR2: SQVTM, ANQGSEA. CDR3 DNA sequence: TGCAGCGTTGCAGGGCTCCGGGGCACTGAAGCTTTCTTT. It yields the protein CSVAGLRGTEAFF.

This rearrangement joins TRBV19 to TRBJ2-6, with D possibly TRBD1 on 6 matching bases. Germline values: CDR1 LNHDA, CDR2 SQIVND (reference sequence). The CDR3 contains 18 residues. Trimming pared 5 bases from V and 0 bases from J, leaving 17 bases between. As DNA, the CDR3 is TGTGCCAGTAGTTACCGGGACACCCCCATCTCTGGGGCCAACGTCCTGACTTTC. Encoded protein: CASSYRDTPISGANVLTF. Complete variable domain (other parts from reference TRBV19 and TRBJ2-6): DGGITQSPKYLFRKEGQNVTLSCEQNLNHDAMYWYRQDPGQGLRLIYYSQIVNDFQKGDIAEGYSVSREKKESFPLTVTSAQKNPTAFYLCASSYRDTPISGANVLTFGAGSRLTVL.